This TCR beta chain stems from a study of blood T cell repertoires in COVID-19. Across the study: Collection of acute and convalescent COVID-19 samples took place in the United States, Italy and Spain. T cells, B-cell-depleted T cells, or PBMCs provided the cDNA or gDNA that served as material.

Sequencing used immunoSEQ multiplex PCR; TCRdb keeps in-frame clones, though not all of them. This sample has 250,000 to 400,000 clones, with roughly 90% found just once. Donors in Cohort 3 who had recovered were those with two negative PCRs, healthcare professional clearance, or resolution of their symptoms. The sample consisted of PBMCs or T cells enriched from blood (not recorded which). This TCR was recovered from a man between 60 and 70 years old who had recovered from COVID-19.

CDR3 sequence (DNA): TGTGCCAGCAGCTTAGCGTTAGCGGTGAGCTCCTACAATGAGCAGTTCTTC. Protein: CASSLALAVSSYNEQFF. J is TRBJ2-1 and V is TRBV7-9, with D perhaps TRBD2 (6 bases). The CDR3 spans 17 residues. The germline V gene encodes CDR1 SEHNR and CDR2 FQNEAQ (reference sequence). The ends were cut back, 0 bases at V and 0 bases at J, with 12 bases in the middle.